The rows below give T cell receptor beta chains drawn from one sample of a study of T-cell memory formation after mild COVID-19. TCRdb passed the 5' RACE reads through MiXCR, listing each CDR3 protein once. The data show roughly 310,000 distinct CDR3 sequences, more than 15% seen once. Sequencing used PBMCs or a T cell subset sorted from them (not recorded which). These receptors were obtained from a young man who had mild COVID-19 (a few samples of this study predate the infection). Cell type and time point are not known. Both conserved end residues are trimmed from each CDR3.

J gene,V gene,CDR3 protein
TRBJ1-5,TRBV4-3,ASSQDYPGSANNQPQH
TRBJ2-1,TRBV4-3,ASSQEPRTTKSSYNEQF
TRBJ2-7,TRBV6-5,ASSYSTASYEQY
TRBJ2-3,TRBV6-5,ASSRSGGRPDTQY
TRBJ1-6,TRBV25-1,ASSELGVLGNSPLH
TRBJ2-3,TRBV29-1,SARPLREGNTQY
TRBJ2-6,TRBV5-1,ASSPDRVGANVLT
TRBJ2-5,TRBV14,ASSARLAGGETQY
TRBJ2-2,TRBV2,ASSVPTGWNTGELF
TRBJ2-5,TRBV5-1,ASSLTGAIQETQY
TRBJ2-1,TRBV5-5,ASYYNEQF
TRBJ2-1,TRBV3-1,ASSQGLYNEQF
TRBJ1-2,TRBV2,ASSEETGNFGYT
TRBJ2-3,TRBV12-3/TRBV12-4,ASSFSIGTDTQY
TRBJ1-1,TRBV4-1,ASSQLRENTEAF
TRBJ2-5,TRBV5-1,ASSLPVTGSGETQY
TRBJ1-4,TRBV2,ASRSVGEKLF
TRBJ2-7,TRBV6-2/TRBV6-3,ASRPPGTLNSYEQY
TRBJ1-3,TRBV12-3/TRBV12-4,ASSREMGNTIY
TRBJ2-2,TRBV15,ATSTGLAGIGELF
TRBJ2-1,TRBV5-1,ASSLETGNEQF
TRBJ2-3,TRBV7-3,ASSFSPRGRDTQY
TRBJ1-5,TRBV5-5,ASSLEGRGLSQPQH
TRBJ1-6,TRBV9,ASSFSGTAWNSPLH
TRBJ2-3,TRBV12-3/TRBV12-4,ASTRTSGRTDTQY
TRBJ2-7,TRBV11-1,ASSLSPGNFYEQY
TRBJ2-5,TRBV12-3/TRBV12-4,ASSLLLAQETQY
TRBJ2-2,TRBV5-1,ASSISGDATGELF
TRBJ2-5,TRBV24-1,ATSRDVGETQY
TRBJ2-5,TRBV20-1,SARSRQGDGTQY
TRBJ2-3,TRBV12-3/TRBV12-4,ASSLRTGAGTDTQY
TRBJ2-5,TRBV6-5,ASSYFGTSGGPFQETQY
TRBJ2-2,TRBV6-1,ASRTGQGYTGELF
TRBJ2-3,TRBV4-3,ASGDRVNTDTQY
TRBJ2-5,TRBV27,ASSFLQGSGETQY
TRBJ1-1,TRBV3-1,ASSPLVGTEAF
TRBJ2-7,TRBV5-1,ASSLVTGVLYEQY
TRBJ1-2,TRBV28,ASSLHTGDGYT
TRBJ2-7,TRBV7-9,ASSSIQGSEQY
TRBJ2-5,TRBV4-1,ASSQDSWQGETQY
TRBJ1-2,TRBV9,ASSIYDRAEDGYT
TRBJ1-1,TRBV20-1,SARSDRGAEAF
TRBJ1-4,TRBV5-1,ASSTNSATNEKLF
TRBJ2-7,TRBV3-1,ASSQVGGTGSYEQY
TRBJ1-1,TRBV20-1,SASTTGKGTEAF
TRBJ1-2,TRBV10-2,ASTSKNTGLYGYT
TRBJ2-1,TRBV9,ASSGQGGYAEQF
TRBJ1-6,TRBV12-3/TRBV12-4,ASSKAGGNSPLH
TRBJ1-1,TRBV20-1,SARGQTLNTEAF
TRBJ1-5,TRBV2,ASNPQGQQPQH
TRBJ1-2,TRBV4-1,ASSQRETGGGYT
TRBJ2-1,TRBV15,ATSKTSGYNEQF
TRBJ1-1,TRBV6-2/TRBV6-3,ASSPPTELPRAEAF
TRBJ1-4,TRBV20-1,SARGLVGDQEKLF
TRBJ2-5,TRBV7-2,ASSPPTSGGDYKKTQY
TRBJ2-7,TRBV6-5,AVRDLIYEQY
TRBJ2-7,TRBV5-1,ASSASYEQY
TRBJ2-7,TRBV12-3/TRBV12-4,ASSLTGGVTYEQY
TRBJ2-1,TRBV7-6,ASSGTSGPYNEQF